A selection of T cell receptor beta chains follows, all from one sample in a study of T cells in Graves' hyperthyroidism and ophthalmopathy. TCRdb fed the multiplex PCR reads into MiXCR, producing one record per CDR3 protein. The sample holds roughly 500,000 distinct CDR3 sequences, around a fifth seen once. The sequencing sample was made of blood. Receptor source: a woman between 70 and 85 years old with Graves' ophthalmopathy. Both conserved end residues are part of each CDR3. Fields, in order: J gene, V gene, D gene, clone size, CDR3 DNA, CDR3 protein. A D gene is named only where the DNA matches it firmly. Clone size appears in some rows only: once, few, many, or a class for an expanded clone.

j_gene: TRBJ2-2; v_gene: TRBV27; d_gene: NA; abundance: NA; CDR3nt: TGTGCCAGCAGTTTGTCTCTAGTGCCCGGGGAGCTGTTTTTT; CDR3aa: CASSLSLVPGELFF
j_gene: TRBJ2-1; v_gene: TRBV7-9; d_gene: TRBD2; abundance: many; CDR3nt: TGTGCCAGCAGCCTGAAGGGGACTAGGGACAATGAGCAGTTCTTC; CDR3aa: CASSLKGTRDNEQFF
j_gene: TRBJ2-7; v_gene: TRBV7-2; d_gene: NA; abundance: NA; CDR3nt: TGTGCCAGCAGCTTAGGGTTTGACTACGAGCAGTACTTC; CDR3aa: CASSLGFDYEQYF
j_gene: TRBJ2-3; v_gene: TRBV7-3; d_gene: TRBD1; abundance: many; CDR3nt: TGTGCCAGCAGCCGGGGACAGTCAGATACGCAGTATTTT; CDR3aa: CASSRGQSDTQYF
j_gene: TRBJ1-1; v_gene: TRBV12-3/TRBV12-4; d_gene: TRBD1; abundance: many; CDR3nt: TGTGCCAGCAACCGGGACAGGGTCCCCAACACTGAAGCTTTCTTT; CDR3aa: CASNRDRVPNTEAFF
j_gene: TRBJ2-2; v_gene: TRBV7-8; d_gene: NA; abundance: few; CDR3nt: TGTGCCAGCAGCTTAGCGCGCCGGTTGAGGAACACCGGGGAGCTGTTTTTT; CDR3aa: CASSLARRLRNTGELFF
j_gene: TRBJ2-1; v_gene: TRBV20-1; d_gene: TRBD2; abundance: few; CDR3nt: TGCAGTGCTACCCTTAGCGGGAGGGCCGTCGGTGAGCAGTTCTTC; CDR3aa: CSATLSGRAVGEQFF
j_gene: TRBJ2-5; v_gene: TRBV10-3; d_gene: TRBD1; abundance: NA; CDR3nt: TGTGCCATCAGCTTTGGACAGGGGGAGACCCAGTACTTC; CDR3aa: CAISFGQGETQYF
j_gene: TRBJ1-5; v_gene: TRBV20-1; d_gene: NA; abundance: NA; CDR3nt: TGCAGAGATCGGTGGGGTCAGCCCCAGCATTTT; CDR3aa: CRDRWGQPQHF
j_gene: TRBJ2-7; v_gene: TRBV5-5; d_gene: NA; abundance: few; CDR3nt: TGTGCCAGCAGCTTCCACTTCTACGAGGAGCAGTACTTC; CDR3aa: CASSFHFYEEQYF
j_gene: TRBJ2-4; v_gene: TRBV4-3; d_gene: TRBD1; abundance: NA; CDR3nt: TGCGCCAGCAGCCAAGGGGTACAGGGGTTAAACATTCAGTACTTC; CDR3aa: CASSQGVQGLNIQYF
j_gene: TRBJ1-4; v_gene: TRBV15; d_gene: TRBD1; abundance: few; CDR3nt: TGTGCCACCAGCAAAAACAGGGGCTTTAATGAAAAACTGTTTTTT; CDR3aa: CATSKNRGFNEKLFF
j_gene: TRBJ1-1; v_gene: TRBV28; d_gene: NA; abundance: few; CDR3nt: TGTGCCAGCAGTTATTCTCTAGGACTCCTGAACACTGAAGCTTTCTTT; CDR3aa: CASSYSLGLLNTEAFF
j_gene: TRBJ2-3; v_gene: TRBV5-1; d_gene: NA; abundance: many; CDR3nt: TGTGCCAGCAGCCTTCTCACAGATACGCAGTATTTT; CDR3aa: CASSLLTDTQYF